The rows below give T cell receptor beta chains drawn from one sample of a study of control samples from healthy donors and cancer patients. Produced via immunoSEQ multiplex PCR; TCRdb's table is partial and in-frame only. The sample holds 55,000 to 85,000 clones, approximately 89% seen once. The sequenced sample was PBMCs. These TCRs come from a woman aged 50 to 60 with head and neck cancer. CDR3s include the opening cysteine and the closing phenylalanine or tryptophan. D genes are given only for firm matches. The listing skips clone size in some rows; elsewhere it reads once, few, many or a size class.

>NA|NA|TRBV23-1|TRBJ1-2
CASSQRPIDGYTF
TGCGCCAGCAGTCAAAGGCCCATTGATGGCTACACCTTC
>NA|once|TRBV3-1/TRBV3-2|TRBJ2-1
CASSQDMGSNEQFF
TGTGCCAGCAGCCAAGATATGGGTTCCAATGAGCAGTTCTTC
>NA|NA|TRBV7-2|TRBJ1-1
CASSLVGGLGTEAFF
TGTGCCAGCAGCTTAGTTGGAGGGTTGGGCACTGAAGCTTTCTTT
>NA|few|TRBV25-1|TRBJ1-5
CASSELHDRYGNQPQHF
TGTGCCAGCAGTGAACTCCATGACCGCTATGGCAATCAGCCCCAGCATTTT
>NA|NA|TRBV6-2/TRBV6-3|TRBJ2-7
CASSYSGSYEQYF
TGTGCCAGCAGTTACTCTGGTTCCTACGAGCAGTACTTC
>NA|NA|TRBV6-2/TRBV6-3|TRBJ1-1
CASSYYSGALNTEAFF
TGTGCCAGCAGTTACTACTCTGGGGCCTTGAACACTGAAGCTTTCTTT
>NA|NA|TRBV2|TRBJ2-3
CASSVGALAQYF
TGTGCCAGCAGTGTGGGTGCTTTGGCGCAGTATTTT
>TRBD1|NA|TRBV29-1|TRBJ2-3
CGGRTGGTDTQYF
TGCGGAGGGAGGACAGGGGGCACAGATACGCAGTATTTT
>TRBD1|NA|TRBV6-5|TRBJ1-5
CASSWGTGGENQPQHF
TGTGCCAGCAGTTGGGGGACAGGGGGGGAGAATCAGCCCCAGCATTTT
>NA|NA|TRBV11-2|TRBJ1-1
CASSLELGHPRQAFF
TGTGCCAGCAGCTTAGAATTAGGGCACCCCAGGCAAGCTTTCTTT
>NA|NA|TRBV3-1/TRBV3-2|TRBJ1-6
CASSLAGRSYNSPLHF
TGTGCCAGCAGCCTGGCGGGGCGGTCCTATAATTCACCCCTCCACTTT